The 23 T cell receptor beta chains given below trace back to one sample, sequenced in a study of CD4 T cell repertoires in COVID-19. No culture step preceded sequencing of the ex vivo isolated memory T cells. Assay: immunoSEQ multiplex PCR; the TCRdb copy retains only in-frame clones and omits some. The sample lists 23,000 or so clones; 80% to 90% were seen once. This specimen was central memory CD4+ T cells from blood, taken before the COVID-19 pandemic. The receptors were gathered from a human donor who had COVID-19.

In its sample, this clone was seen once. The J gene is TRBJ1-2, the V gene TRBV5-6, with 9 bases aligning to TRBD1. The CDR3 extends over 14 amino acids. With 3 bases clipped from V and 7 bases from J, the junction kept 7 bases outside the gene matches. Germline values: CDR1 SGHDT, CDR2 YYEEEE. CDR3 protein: CASSWGQGVAGYTF. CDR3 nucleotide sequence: TGTGCCAGCAGCTGGGGACAGGGAGTCGCTGGCTACACCTTC.

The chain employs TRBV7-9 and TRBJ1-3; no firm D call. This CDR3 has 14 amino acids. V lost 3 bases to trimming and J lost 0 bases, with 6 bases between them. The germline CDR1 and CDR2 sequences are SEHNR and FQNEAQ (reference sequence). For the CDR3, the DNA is TGTGCCAGCAGCTTGCTCTACTCTGGAAACACCATATATTTT. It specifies CASSLLYSGNTIYF. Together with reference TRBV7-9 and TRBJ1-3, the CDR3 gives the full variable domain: DTGVSQNPRHKITKRGQNVTFRCDPISEHNRLYWYRQTLGQGPEFLTYFQNEAQLEKSRLLSDRFSAERPKGSFSTLEIQRTEQGDSAMYLCASSLLYSGNTIYFGEGSWLTVV.

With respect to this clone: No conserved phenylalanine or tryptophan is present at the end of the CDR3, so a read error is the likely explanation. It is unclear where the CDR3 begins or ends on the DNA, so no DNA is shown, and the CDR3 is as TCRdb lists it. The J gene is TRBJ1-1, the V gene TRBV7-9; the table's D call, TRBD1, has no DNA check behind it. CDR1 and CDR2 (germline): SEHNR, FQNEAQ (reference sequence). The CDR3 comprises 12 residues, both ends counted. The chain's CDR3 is CASSLGDRDLSM.

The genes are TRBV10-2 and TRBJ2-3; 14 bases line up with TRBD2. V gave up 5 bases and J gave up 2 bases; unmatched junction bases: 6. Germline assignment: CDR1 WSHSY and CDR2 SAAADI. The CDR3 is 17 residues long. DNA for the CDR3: TGCGCCAGCAGTCCCGGGACTAGCGGGGGATACACAGATACGCAGTATTTT. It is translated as CASSPGTSGGYTDTQYF.

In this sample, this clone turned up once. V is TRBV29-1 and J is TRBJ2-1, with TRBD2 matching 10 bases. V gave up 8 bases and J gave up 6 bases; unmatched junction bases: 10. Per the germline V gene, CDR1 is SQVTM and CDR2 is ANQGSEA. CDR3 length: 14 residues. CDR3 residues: CSCLAGAWSNEQFF. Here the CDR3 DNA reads TGCAGCTGCCTAGCGGGAGCTTGGAGCAATGAGCAGTTCTTC.

DNA of the CDR3: TGTGCCAGCAGTGAAGGGGGACAGGGGGTCTACGAGCAGTACTTC. This translates into CASSEGGQGVYEQYF. The chain joins TRBV2 to TRBJ2-7; 11 bases match TRBD1. Germline loops: CDR1 SNHLY, CDR2 FYNNEI. V gave up 1 base and J gave up 3 bases; unmatched junction bases: 2. This CDR3 contains 15 residues.

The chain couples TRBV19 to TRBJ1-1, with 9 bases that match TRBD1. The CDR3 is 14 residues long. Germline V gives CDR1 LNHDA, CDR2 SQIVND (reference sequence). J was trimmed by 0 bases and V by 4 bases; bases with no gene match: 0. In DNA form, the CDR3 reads TGTGCCAGTAGTAGACAGGGGGTGAACACTGAAGCTTTCTTT. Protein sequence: CASSRQGVNTEAFF.

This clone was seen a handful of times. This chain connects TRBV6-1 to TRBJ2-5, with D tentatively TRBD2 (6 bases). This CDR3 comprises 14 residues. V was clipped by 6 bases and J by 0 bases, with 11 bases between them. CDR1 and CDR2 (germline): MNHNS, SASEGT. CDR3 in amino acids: CASSLAMYQETQYF. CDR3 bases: TGTGCCAGCAGCCTAGCGATGTACCAAGAGACCCAGTACTTC.

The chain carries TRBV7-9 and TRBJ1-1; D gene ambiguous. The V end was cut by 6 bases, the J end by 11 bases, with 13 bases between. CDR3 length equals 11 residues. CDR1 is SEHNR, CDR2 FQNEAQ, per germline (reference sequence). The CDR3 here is CASREREEAFF. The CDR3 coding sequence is TGTGCCAGCAGGGAGAGGGAAGAGGCTTTCTTT.

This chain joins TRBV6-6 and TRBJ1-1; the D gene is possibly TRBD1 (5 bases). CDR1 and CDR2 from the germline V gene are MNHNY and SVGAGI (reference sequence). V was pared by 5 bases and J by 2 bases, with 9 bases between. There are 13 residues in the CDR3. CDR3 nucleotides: TGTGCCAGCAGTCGACAGTCCAACACTGAAGCTTTCTTT. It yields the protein CASSRQSNTEAFF.

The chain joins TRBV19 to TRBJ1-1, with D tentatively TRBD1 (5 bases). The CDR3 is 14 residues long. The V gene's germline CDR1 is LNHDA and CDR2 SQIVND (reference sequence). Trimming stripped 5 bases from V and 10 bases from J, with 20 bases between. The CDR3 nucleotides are TGTGCCAGTAGTTGGAAGAATGAGGGAGGGACAGCTTTCTTT. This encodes CASSWKNEGGTAFF.

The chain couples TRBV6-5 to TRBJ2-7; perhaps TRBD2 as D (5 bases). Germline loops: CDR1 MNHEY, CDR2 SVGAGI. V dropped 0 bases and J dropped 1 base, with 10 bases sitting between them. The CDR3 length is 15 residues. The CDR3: CASSYSIRESYEQYF. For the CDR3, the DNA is TGTGCCAGCAGTTACTCGATCCGGGAATCCTACGAGCAGTACTTC.

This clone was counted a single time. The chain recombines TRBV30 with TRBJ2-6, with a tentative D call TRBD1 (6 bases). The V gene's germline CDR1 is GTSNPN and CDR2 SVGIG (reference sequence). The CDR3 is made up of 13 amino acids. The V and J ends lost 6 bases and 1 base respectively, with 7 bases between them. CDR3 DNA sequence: TGTGCCTGCGACAGGTCTGGGGCCAACGTCCTGACTTTC. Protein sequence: CACDRSGANVLTF.

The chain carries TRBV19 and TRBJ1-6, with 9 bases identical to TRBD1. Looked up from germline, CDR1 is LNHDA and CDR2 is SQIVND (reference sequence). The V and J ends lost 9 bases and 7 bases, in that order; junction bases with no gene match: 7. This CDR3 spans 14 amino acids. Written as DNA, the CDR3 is TGTGCCAGCAGACGGACAGGGGAAAATTCACCCCTCCACTTT. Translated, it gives CASRRTGENSPLHF.

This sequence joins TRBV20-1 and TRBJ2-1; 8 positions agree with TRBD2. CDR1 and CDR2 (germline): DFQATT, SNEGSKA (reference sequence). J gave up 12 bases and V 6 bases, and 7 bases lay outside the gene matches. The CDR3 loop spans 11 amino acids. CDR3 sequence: CSALIAGRQFF. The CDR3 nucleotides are TGCAGTGCCTTGATAGCGGGGCGGCAGTTCTTC.

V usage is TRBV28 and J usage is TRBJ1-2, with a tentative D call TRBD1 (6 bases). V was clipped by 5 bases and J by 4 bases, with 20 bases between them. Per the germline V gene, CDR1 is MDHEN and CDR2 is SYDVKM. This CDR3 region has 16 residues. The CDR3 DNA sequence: TGTGCCAGCAGTACCCCAACAGGGTATGATCCCTATGGCTACACCTTC. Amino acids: CASSTPTGYDPYGYTF.

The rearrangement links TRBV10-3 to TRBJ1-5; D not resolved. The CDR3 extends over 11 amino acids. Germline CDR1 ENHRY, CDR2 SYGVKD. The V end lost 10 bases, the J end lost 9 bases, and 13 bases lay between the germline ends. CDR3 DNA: TGTGCCACCTGGGAGGATCTGCCCCAGCATTTT. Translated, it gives CATWEDLPQHF.

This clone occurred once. The CDR3 coding sequence is TGTGCCAGCAGCGTGACAGGGCCGAACACTGAAGCTTTCTTT. This translates into CASSVTGPNTEAFF. This chain uses TRBV7-8 with TRBJ1-1, with TRBD1 matching over 7 bases. J lost 1 base, V lost 5 bases, and 4 bases had no gene match. The CDR3 spans 14 residues. Germline V CDR1 and CDR2: SGHVS, FQNEAQ.

The CDR3 DNA is TGTGCCAGCAGCTTGGCCGGGACAGATCTCGGCTACACCTTC. It yields the protein CASSLAGTDLGYTF. The chain joins TRBV5-5 to TRBJ1-2; 7 nucleotides match TRBD1. V lost 0 bases to trimming and J lost 8 bases; unmatched junction nucleotides: 7. The germline gives CDR1 SGHKS, CDR2 YYEKEE (reference sequence). The CDR3 extends over 14 amino acids.

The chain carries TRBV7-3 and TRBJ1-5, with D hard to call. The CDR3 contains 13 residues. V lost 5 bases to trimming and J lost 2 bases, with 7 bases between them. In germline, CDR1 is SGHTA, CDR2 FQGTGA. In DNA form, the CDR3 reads TGTGCCAGCAGCGTGGAGGGCAATCAGCCCCAGCATTTT. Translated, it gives CASSVEGNQPQHF.

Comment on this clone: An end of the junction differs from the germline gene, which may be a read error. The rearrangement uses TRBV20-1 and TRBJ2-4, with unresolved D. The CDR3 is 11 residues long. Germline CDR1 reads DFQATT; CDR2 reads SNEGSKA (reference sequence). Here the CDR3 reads CSARAKNIQYF. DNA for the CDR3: TGCAGTGCGAGAGCCAAAAACATTCAGTACTTC.

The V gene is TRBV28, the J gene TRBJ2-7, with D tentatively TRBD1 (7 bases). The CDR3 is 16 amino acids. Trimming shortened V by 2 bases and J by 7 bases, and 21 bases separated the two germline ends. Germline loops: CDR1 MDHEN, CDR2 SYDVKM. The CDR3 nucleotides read TGTGCCAGCAGTTTAGGAGGGACAGTTCTTCTGAAGGAGCAGTACTTC. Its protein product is CASSLGGTVLLKEQYF.

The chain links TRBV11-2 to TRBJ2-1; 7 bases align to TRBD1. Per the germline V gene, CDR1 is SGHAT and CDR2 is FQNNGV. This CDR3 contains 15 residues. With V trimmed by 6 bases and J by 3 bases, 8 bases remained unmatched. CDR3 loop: CASSPTGNVYNEQFF. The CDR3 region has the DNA TGTGCCAGCAGTCCGACAGGGAACGTCTACAATGAGCAGTTCTTC.